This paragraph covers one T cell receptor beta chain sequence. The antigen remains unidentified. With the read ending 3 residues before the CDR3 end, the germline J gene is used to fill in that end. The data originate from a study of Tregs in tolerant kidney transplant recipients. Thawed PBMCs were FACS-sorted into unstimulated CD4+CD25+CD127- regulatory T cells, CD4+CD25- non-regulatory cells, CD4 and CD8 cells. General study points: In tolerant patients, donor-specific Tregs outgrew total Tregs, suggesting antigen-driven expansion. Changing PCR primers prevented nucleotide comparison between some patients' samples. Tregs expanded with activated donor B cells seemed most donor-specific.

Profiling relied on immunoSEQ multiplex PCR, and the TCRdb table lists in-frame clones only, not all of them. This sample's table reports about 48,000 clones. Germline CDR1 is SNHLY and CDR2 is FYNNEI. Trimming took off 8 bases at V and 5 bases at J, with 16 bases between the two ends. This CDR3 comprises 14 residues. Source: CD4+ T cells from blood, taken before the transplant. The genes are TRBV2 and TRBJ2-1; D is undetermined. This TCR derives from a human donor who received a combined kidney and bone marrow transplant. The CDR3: CASGASGRDNEQFF. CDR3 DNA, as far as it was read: TGTGCCAGCGGAGCTAGTGGCAGAGACAATGAG.